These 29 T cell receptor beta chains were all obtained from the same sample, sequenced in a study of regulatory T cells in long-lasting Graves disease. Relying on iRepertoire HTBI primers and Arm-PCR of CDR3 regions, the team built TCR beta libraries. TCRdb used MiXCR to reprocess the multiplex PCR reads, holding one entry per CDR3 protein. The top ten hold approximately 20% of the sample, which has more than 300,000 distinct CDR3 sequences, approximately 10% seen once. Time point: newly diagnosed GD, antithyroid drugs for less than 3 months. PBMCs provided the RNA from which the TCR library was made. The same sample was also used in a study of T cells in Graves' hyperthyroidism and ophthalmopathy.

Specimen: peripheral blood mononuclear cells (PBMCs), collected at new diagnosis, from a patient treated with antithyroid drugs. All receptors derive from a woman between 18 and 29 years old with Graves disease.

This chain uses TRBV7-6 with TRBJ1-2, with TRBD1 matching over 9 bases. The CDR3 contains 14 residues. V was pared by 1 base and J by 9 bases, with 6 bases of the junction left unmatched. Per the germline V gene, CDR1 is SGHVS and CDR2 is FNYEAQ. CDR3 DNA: TGTGCCAGCAGCTTAGAGGGACAGGGTAGGCGCTACACCTTC. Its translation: CASSLEGQGRRYTF.

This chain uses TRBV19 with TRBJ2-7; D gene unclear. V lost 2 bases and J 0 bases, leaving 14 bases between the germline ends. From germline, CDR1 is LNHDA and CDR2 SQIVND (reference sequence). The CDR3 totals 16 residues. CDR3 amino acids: CASSIFFQKSSYEQYF. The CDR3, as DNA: TGTGCCAGTAGTATATTTTTCCAGAAAAGCTCCTACGAGCAGTACTTC.

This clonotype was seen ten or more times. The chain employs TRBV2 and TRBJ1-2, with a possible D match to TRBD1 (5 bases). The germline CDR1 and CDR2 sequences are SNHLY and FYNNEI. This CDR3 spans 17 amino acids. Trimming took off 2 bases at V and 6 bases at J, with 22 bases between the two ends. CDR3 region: CASSESGTRARNDGYTF. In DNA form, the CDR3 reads TGTGCCAGCAGTGAATCGGGGACCCGGGCGAGGAATGATGGCTACACCTTC.

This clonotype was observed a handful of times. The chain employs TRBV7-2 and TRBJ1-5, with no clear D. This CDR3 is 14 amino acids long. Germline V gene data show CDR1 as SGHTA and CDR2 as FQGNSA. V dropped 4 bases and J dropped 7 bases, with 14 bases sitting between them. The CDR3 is CASSYWGPVQPQHF. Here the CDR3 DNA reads TGTGCCAGCAGCTATTGGGGTCCAGTCCAGCCCCAGCATTTT.

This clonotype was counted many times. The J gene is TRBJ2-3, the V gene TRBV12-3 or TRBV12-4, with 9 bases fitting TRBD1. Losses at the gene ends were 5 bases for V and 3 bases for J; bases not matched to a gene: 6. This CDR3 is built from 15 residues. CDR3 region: CASSRTGGRTDTQYF. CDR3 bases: TGTGCCAGCAGTCGAACAGGGGGCCGAACAGATACGCAGTATTTT.

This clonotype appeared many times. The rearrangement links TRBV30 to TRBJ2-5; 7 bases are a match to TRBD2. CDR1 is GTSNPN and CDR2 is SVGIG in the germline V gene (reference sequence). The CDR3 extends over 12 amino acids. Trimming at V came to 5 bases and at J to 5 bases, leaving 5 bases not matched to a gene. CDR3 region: CAWDDGGETQYF. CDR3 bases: TGTGCCTGGGACGACGGGGGGGAGACCCAGTACTTC.

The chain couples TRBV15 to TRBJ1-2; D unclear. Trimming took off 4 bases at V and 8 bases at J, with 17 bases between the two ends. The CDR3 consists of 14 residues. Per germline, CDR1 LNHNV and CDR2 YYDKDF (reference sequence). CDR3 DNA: TGTGCCACCAGCAAGGCTCGCCAGGTCAGGGGCTACACCTTC. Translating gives CATSKARQVRGYTF.

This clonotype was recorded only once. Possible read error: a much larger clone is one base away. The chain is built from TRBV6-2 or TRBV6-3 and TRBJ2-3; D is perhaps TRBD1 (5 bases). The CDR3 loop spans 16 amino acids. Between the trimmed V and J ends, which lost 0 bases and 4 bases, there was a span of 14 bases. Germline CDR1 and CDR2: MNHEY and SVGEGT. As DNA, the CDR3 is TGTGCCAGCAGTTACTCGTTAGGGGCTGGCCCAGATACGCAGTATTTT. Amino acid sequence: CASSYSLGAGPDTQYF.

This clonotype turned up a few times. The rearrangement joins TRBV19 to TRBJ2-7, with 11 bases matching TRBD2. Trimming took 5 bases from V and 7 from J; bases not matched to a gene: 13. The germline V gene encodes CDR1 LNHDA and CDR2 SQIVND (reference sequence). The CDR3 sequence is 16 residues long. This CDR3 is CASSSPPGLAAKEQYF. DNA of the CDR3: TGTGCCAGTAGTTCCCCTCCGGGACTAGCGGCGAAGGAGCAGTACTTC.

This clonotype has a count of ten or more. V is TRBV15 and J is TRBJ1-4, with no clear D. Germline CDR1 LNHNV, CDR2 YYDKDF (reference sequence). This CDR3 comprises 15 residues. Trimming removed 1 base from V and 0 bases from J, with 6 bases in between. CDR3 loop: CATSRGRSTNEKLFF. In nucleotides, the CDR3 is TGTGCCACCAGCAGAGGTAGATCAACTAATGAAAAACTGTTTTTT. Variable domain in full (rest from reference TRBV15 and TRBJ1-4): DAMVIQNPRYQVTQFGKPVTLSCSQTLNHNVMYWYQQKSSQAPKLLFHYYDKDFNNEADTPDNFQSRRPNTSFCFLDIRSPGLGDTAMYLCATSRGRSTNEKLFFGSGTQLSVL.

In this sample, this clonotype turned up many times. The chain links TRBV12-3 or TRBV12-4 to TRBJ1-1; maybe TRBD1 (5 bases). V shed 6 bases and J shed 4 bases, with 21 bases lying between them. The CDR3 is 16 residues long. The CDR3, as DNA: TGTGCCAGCAGCCCCCGCCCAGGGAAGCGAGTCACTGAAGCTTTCTTT. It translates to CASSPRPGKRVTEAFF.

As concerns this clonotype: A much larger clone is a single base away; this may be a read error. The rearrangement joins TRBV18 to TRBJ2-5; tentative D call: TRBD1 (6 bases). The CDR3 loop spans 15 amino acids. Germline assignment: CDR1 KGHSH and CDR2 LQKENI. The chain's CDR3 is CASPPPNRDQETQYF. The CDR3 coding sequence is TGTGCCAGCCCACCACCTAACAGGGACCAAGAGACCCAGTACTTC.

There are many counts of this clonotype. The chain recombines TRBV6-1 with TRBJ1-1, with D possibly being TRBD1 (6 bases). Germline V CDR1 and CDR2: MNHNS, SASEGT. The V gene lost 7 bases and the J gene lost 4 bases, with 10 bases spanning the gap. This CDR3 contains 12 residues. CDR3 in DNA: TGTGCCAGCATTCAACAGGGCACTGAAGCTTTCTTT. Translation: CASIQQGTEAFF.

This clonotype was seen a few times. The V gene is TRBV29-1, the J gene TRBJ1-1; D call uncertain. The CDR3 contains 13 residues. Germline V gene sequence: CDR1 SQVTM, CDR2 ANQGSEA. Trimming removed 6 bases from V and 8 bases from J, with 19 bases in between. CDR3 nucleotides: TGCAGCGTGAGAGACACCCGCCAAAGGGAAGCTTTCTTT. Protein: CSVRDTRQREAFF.

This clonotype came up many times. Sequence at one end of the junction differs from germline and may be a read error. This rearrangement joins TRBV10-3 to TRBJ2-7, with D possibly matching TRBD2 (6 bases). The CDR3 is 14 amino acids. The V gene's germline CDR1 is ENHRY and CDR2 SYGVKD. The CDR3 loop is CATSLATSIAEQYF. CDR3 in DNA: TGTGCCACCAGTCTTGCGACTAGTATAGCCGAGCAGTACTTC.

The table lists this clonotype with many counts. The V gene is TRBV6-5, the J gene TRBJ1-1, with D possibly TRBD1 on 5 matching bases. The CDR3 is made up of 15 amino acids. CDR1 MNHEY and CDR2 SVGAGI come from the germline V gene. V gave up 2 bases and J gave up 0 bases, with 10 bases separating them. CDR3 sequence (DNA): TGTGCCAGCAGTTACGGGGGACTATTGAACACTGAAGCTTTCTTT. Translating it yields CASSYGGLLNTEAFF.

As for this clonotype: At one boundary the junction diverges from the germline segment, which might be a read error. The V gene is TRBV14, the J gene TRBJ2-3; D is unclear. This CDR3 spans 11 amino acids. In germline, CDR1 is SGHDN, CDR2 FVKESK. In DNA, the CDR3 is TGCGCCAGCAGCCAAGCAGATACGCAGTATTTT. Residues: CASSQADTQYF.

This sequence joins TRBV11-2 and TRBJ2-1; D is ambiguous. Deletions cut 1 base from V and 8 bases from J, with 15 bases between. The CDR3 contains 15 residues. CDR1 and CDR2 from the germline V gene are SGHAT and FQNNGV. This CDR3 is CASSLGPLDPYEQFF. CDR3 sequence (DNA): TGTGCCAGCAGCTTAGGGCCCCTAGACCCCTATGAGCAGTTCTTC.

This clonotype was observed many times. CDR3 in amino acids: CASTQRAMNTEAFF. Here the CDR3 DNA reads TGTGCCAGCACCCAACGGGCGATGAACACTGAAGCTTTCTTT. The chain couples TRBV9 to TRBJ1-1; no clear D. Germline CDR1 is SGDLS and CDR2 is YYNGEE. Trimming took off 6 bases at V and 0 bases at J, with 12 bases between the two ends. This CDR3 is 14 amino acids long.

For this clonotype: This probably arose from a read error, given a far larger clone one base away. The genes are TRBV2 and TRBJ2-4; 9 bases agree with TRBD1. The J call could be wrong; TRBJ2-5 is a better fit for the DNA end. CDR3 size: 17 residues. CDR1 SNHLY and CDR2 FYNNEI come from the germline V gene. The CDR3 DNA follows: TGTGCCAGCAGTGATGACCCGCTAGGGACAGGGAAGGAGACCCAGTACTTC. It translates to CASSDDPLGTGKETQYF.

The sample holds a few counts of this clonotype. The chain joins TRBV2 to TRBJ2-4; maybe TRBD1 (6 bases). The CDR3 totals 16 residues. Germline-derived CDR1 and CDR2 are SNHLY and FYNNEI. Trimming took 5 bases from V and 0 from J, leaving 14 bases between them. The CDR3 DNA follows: TGTGCCAGCAGTAAAAGGACAGCCCTAGCCAAAAACATTCAGTACTTC. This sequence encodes CASSKRTALAKNIQYF. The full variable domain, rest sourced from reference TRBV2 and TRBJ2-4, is EPEVTQTPSHQVTQMGQEVILRCVPISNHLYFYWYRQILGQKVEFLVSFYNNEISEKSEIFDDQFSVERPDGSNFTLKIRSTKLEDSAMYFCASSKRTALAKNIQYFGAGTRLSVL.

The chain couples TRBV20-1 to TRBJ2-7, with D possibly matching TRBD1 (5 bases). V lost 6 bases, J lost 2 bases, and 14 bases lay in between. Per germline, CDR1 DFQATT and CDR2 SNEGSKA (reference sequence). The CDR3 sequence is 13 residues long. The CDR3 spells CSAMTDSPYEQYF. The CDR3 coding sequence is TGCAGTGCGATGACAGACAGCCCCTACGAGCAGTACTTC.

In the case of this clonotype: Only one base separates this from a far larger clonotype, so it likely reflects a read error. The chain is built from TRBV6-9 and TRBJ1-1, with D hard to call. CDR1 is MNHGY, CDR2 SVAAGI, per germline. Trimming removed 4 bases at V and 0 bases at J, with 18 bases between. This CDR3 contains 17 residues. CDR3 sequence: CASSLPGRLEMNTEAFF. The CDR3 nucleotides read TGTGCCAGCAGTTTACCCGGCAGGCTAGAAATGAACACTGAAGCTTTCTTT.

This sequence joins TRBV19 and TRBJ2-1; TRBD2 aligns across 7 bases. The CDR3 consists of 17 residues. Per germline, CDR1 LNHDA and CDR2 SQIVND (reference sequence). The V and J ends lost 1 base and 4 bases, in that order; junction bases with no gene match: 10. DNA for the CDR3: TGTGCCAGTAGTATAGGGTCTAGCGGAGTTTATTACAATGAGCAGTTCTTC. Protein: CASSIGSSGVYYNEQFF.

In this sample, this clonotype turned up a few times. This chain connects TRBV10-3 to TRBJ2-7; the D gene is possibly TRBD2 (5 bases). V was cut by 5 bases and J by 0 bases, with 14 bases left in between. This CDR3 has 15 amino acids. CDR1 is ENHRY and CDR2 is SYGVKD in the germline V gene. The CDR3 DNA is TGTGCCATCAGTTGGTCTAGCAGTAACTCCTACGAGCAGTACTTC. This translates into CAISWSSSNSYEQYF.

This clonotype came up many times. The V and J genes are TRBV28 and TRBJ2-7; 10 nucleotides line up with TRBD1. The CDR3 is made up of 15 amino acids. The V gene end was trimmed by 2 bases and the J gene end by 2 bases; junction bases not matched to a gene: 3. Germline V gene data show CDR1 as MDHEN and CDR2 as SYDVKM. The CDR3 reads CASSLGGTGAYEQYF. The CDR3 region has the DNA TGTGCCAGCAGTTTAGGAGGGACAGGGGCCTACGAGCAGTACTTC.

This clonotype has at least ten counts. The CDR3 here is CASLSDRLAGGPEFF. CDR3 nucleotides: TGTGCCAGCCTCTCTGACCGACTAGCGGGAGGGCCGGAGTTCTTC. The chain carries TRBV28 and TRBJ2-1, with TRBD2 identical over 14 bases. Per the germline V gene, CDR1 is MDHEN and CDR2 is SYDVKM. V was clipped by 8 bases and J by 14 bases; unmatched bases: 14. The CDR3 is 15 amino acids.

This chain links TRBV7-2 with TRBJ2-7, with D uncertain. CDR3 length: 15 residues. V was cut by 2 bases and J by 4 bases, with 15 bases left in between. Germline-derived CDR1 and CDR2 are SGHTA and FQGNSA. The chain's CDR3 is CASSLSRVTNYEQYF. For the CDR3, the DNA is TGTGCCAGCAGCTTAAGCCGGGTGACCAATTACGAGCAGTACTTC. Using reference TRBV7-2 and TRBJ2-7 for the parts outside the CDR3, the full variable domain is GAGVSQSPSNKVTEKGKDVELRCDPISGHTALYWYRQSLGQGLEFLIYFQGNSAPDKSGLPSDRFSAERTGGSVSTLTIQRTQQEDSAVYLCASSLSRVTNYEQYFGPGTRLTVT.

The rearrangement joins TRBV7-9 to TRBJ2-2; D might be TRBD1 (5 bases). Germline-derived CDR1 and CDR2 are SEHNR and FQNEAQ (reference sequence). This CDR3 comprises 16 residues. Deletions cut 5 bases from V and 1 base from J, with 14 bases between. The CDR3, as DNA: TGTGCCAGCAGCCGTGGCGTACAGGTGAACACCGGGGAGCTGTTTTTT. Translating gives CASSRGVQVNTGELFF.